The next 20 T cell receptor beta chains were all read from a single sample in a study of cytomegalovirus exposure and HLA in healthy donors. A multiplex PCR was run with 60 Vbeta primers and 13 Jbeta primers. Clones were read by immunoSEQ multiplex PCR, and TCRdb kept only the in-frame ones, dropping some. The repertoire holds about 160,000 clones, with around 80% as singletons. The material sequenced was PBMCs. These receptors came from a boy aged 2 to 10 in good health and CMV-seronegative.

The chain employs TRBV7-2 and TRBJ1-3, with TRBD1 identical over 8 bases. The length of the CDR3 is 13 residues. Germline V gene lookup returns CDR1 SGHTA and CDR2 FQGNSA. V shed 6 bases, J shed 4 bases, and the junction held 2 bases outside the gene matches. The CDR3 loop reads CASSSGGGNTIYF. CDR3 nucleotide sequence: TGTGCCAGCAGTTCAGGGGGCGGAAACACCATATATTTT.

The chain couples TRBV30 to TRBJ2-1; D possibly corresponds to TRBD2 (5 bases). Trimming removed 8 bases at V and 9 bases at J, with 23 bases between. CDR3 length equals 14 residues. The germline CDR1 and CDR2 sequences are GTSNPN and SVGIG (reference sequence). This CDR3 is CAVHSSGRLAEQFF. As DNA, the CDR3 is TGTGCCGTACACTCCAGCGGAAGACTCGCTGAGCAGTTCTTC.

The V call is TRBV29-1, the J call TRBJ1-2; TRBD1 is a possible D gene (5 bases). Per germline, CDR1 SQVTM and CDR2 ANQGSEA. The CDR3 has 15 residues. Trimming took 1 base from V and 1 from J, leaving 13 bases between them. This CDR3 reads CSVEGVGGSNYGYTF. The CDR3 DNA sequence: TGCAGCGTTGAAGGGGTGGGGGGTAGTAACTATGGCTACACCTTC.

The chain has TRBV25-1 and TRBJ1-2, with a weak D call TRBD1 (5 bases). Deletions cut 4 bases from V and 5 bases from J, with 17 bases between. CDR1 is MGHDK and CDR2 is SYGVNS in the germline V gene. The CDR3 is 15 residues long. CDR3 residues: CASSGSQGAKYGYTF. The DNA of the CDR3 is TGTGCCAGCAGTGGCTCCCAGGGTGCGAAGTATGGCTACACCTTC.

This chain connects TRBV30 to TRBJ2-1; the D gene is possibly TRBD2 (5 bases). The germline V gene has CDR1 GTSNPN and CDR2 SVGIG (reference sequence). V lost 6 bases and J 1 base, leaving 16 bases between the germline ends. This CDR3 is 15 amino acids long. This CDR3 is CACNSGVTSYNEQFF. The DNA of the CDR3 is TGTGCCTGCAACTCCGGGGTGACTTCCTACAATGAGCAGTTCTTC.

The chain carries TRBV29-1 and TRBJ1-2, with TRBD1 as a possible D gene (5 bases). The V end lost 8 bases, the J end lost 4 bases, and 14 bases lay between the germline ends. The CDR3 consists of 12 residues. Germline CDR1 SQVTM, CDR2 ANQGSEA. The CDR3: CSPARVGYGYTF. The CDR3 DNA reads as TGCAGCCCCGCCAGGGTTGGCTATGGCTACACCTTC.

This clone was counted once. This sequence joins TRBV10-3 and TRBJ2-3; 14 nucleotides match TRBD2. J was trimmed by 5 bases and V by 10 bases; bases with no gene match: 8. This CDR3 comprises 15 residues. Germline V CDR1 and CDR2: ENHRY, SYGVKD. CDR3 sequence: CATMTSGGDGDTQYF. In nucleotides, the CDR3 is TGTGCCACGATGACTAGCGGGGGGGATGGAGATACGCAGTATTTT.

This rearrangement joins TRBV5-8 to TRBJ1-6; D call uncertain. Germline V gene lookup returns CDR1 SGHTS and CDR2 YDEGEE. The CDR3 sequence is 18 residues long. Trimming shortened V by 5 bases and J by 0 bases, and 18 bases separated the two germline ends. The CDR3 bases are TGTGCCAGCAGGTTGCCAGCTTCACAGAGCTCCTATAATTCACCCCTCCACTTT. As protein: CASRLPASQSSYNSPLHF.

This rearrangement joins TRBV30 to TRBJ2-5; 11 bases match TRBD1. With V trimmed by 0 bases and J by 4 bases, 7 bases remained unmatched. Germline CDR1 is GTSNPN and CDR2 is SVGIG (reference sequence). The CDR3 spans 16 residues. CDR3 loop: CAWSVADRGRIETQYF. Written as DNA, the CDR3 is TGTGCCTGGAGTGTAGCGGACAGGGGGCGGATAGAGACCCAGTACTTC.

This sequence joins TRBV6-5 and TRBJ2-2; maybe TRBD2 (6 bases). Per germline, CDR1 MNHEY and CDR2 SVGAGI. The ends were cut back, 0 bases at V and 7 bases at J, with 15 bases in the middle. The CDR3 contains 16 residues. CDR3 sequence (DNA): TGTGCCAGCAGTTACTCGATAGGGACTGGAAGCGGGGAGCTGTTTTTT. Amino acids: CASSYSIGTGSGELFF.

J is TRBJ2-1 and V is TRBV9; TRBD2 matches 8 bases. This CDR3 contains 15 residues. Trimming removed 0 bases from V and 4 bases from J; junction bases left unmatched: 3. Germline V gene sequence: CDR1 SGDLS, CDR2 YYNGEE. The CDR3 loop reads CASSVDGREYNEQFF. In DNA, the CDR3 is TGTGCCAGCAGCGTAGACGGGAGGGAATACAATGAGCAGTTCTTC.

The chain joins TRBV5-6 to TRBJ2-7, with 9 bases fitting TRBD1. The CDR3 length is 16 residues. V lost 4 bases and J lost 2; bases outside the gene matches: 10. Per germline, CDR1 SGHDT and CDR2 YYEEEE. CDR3 sequence reads: CASSEDGTGRTYEQYV. CDR3 nucleotides: TGTGCCAGCAGCGAAGATGGGACAGGGAGAACCTACGAGCAGTACGTC.

The rearrangement links TRBV4-2 to TRBJ2-6, with a tentative D call TRBD2 (6 bases). This CDR3 has 17 residues. V was pared by 3 bases and J by 0 bases, with 12 bases between. Germline V gene sequence: CDR1 LGHNA, CDR2 YNFKEQ. The CDR3, as DNA: TGTGCCAGCAGCCACCGGGACTCCGCCTCTGGGGCCAACGTCCTGACTTTC. It specifies CASSHRDSASGANVLTF.

J is TRBJ1-3 and V is TRBV4-1; D unclear. The V and J ends lost 1 base and 2 bases respectively, with 9 bases between them. This CDR3 comprises 15 residues. Germline lookup yields CDR1 MGHRA and CDR2 YSYEKL. CDR3 residues: CASSQAHLTGNTIYF. As DNA, the CDR3 is TGCGCCAGCAGCCAAGCCCATCTAACTGGAAACACCATATATTTT.

The V call is TRBV5-8, the J call TRBJ1-5; TRBD1 agrees at 9 bases. The CDR3 consists of 18 residues. Per germline, CDR1 SGHTS and CDR2 YDEGEE. J gave up 0 bases and V 5 bases, and 12 bases lay outside the gene matches. CDR3 amino acids: CASREGQGLLYSNQPQHF. Here the CDR3 DNA reads TGTGCCAGCAGGGAAGGACAGGGGCTCTTGTATAGCAATCAGCCCCAGCATTTT.

The rearrangement joins TRBV5-1 to TRBJ2-6; TRBD2 matches 9 bases. Germline CDR1 SGHRS, CDR2 YFSETQ. Trimming took 1 base from V and 0 from J; bases not matched to a gene: 14. The CDR3 has 21 amino acids. This chain's CDR3 is CASSLRIAGVGGFSGANVLTF. The CDR3 DNA follows: TGCGCCAGCAGCTTGCGTATAGCGGGAGTCGGTGGATTCTCTGGGGCCAACGTCCTGACTTTC.

This clone has a single count. The chain has TRBV11-3 and TRBJ2-5; 9 bases line up with TRBD2. The DNA matches TRBJ2-7 better at its end, which makes the J call doubtful. CDR3 length: 17 residues. Per germline, CDR1 SGHNT and CDR2 YENEEA. CDR3 loop: CASAGSGLASLFDEQYF. CDR3 bases: TGTGCCAGCGCGGGATCGGGACTAGCCTCCCTGTTTGACGAGCAGTACTTC.

The chain joins TRBV5-6 to TRBJ1-2, with D tentatively TRBD1 (6 bases). The germline V and J ends were trimmed by 5 bases and 4 bases, with 15 bases remaining between them. Looked up from germline, CDR1 is SGHDT and CDR2 is YYEEEE. The CDR3 has 14 residues. CDR3 bases: TGTGCCAGCAGTAAAGACCAGGGGATCTATGGCTACACCTTC. Translating it yields CASSKDQGIYGYTF. The entire variable domain, with the rest obtained from reference TRBV5-6 and TRBJ1-2, is as follows: DAGVTQSPTHLIKTRGQQVTLRCSPKSGHDTVSWYQQALGQGPQFIFQYYEEEERQRGNFPDRFSGHQFPNYSSELNVNALLLGDSALYLCASSKDQGIYGYTFGSGTRLTVV.

This rearrangement joins TRBV4-1 to TRBJ2-5, with 9 positions matching TRBD1. The germline V gene has CDR1 MGHRA and CDR2 YSYEKL. The CDR3 covers 15 residues. V shed 2 bases and J 2 bases; nucleotides not matched to a gene: 3. CDR3 sequence reads: CASSQTGGGQETQYF. For the CDR3, the DNA is TGCGCCAGCAGCCAAACAGGGGGCGGACAAGAGACCCAGTACTTC.

V usage is TRBV11-3 and J usage is TRBJ1-3; TRBD1 matches 12 bases. Germline CDR1 is SGHNT and CDR2 is YENEEA. There are 15 residues in the CDR3. V dropped 6 bases and J dropped 8; count of bases not matched to a gene: 8. Here the CDR3 reads CASSSGQGAVDTIYF. DNA for the CDR3: TGTGCCAGCAGTTCGGGACAGGGGGCAGTCGACACCATATATTTT.